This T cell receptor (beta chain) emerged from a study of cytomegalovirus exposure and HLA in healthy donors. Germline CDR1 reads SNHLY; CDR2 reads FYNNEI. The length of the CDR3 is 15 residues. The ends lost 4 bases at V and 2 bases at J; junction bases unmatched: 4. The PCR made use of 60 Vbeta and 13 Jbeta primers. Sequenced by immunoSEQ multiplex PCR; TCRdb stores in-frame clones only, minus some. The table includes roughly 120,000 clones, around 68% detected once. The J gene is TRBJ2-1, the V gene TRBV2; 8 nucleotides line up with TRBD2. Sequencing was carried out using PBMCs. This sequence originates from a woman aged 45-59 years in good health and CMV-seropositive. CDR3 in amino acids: CASSAGRGAYNEQFF. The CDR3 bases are TGTGCCAGCAGTGCTGGGCGGGGGGCCTACAATGAGCAGTTCTTC.